This T cell receptor (beta chain) was recorded in a study of radiotherapy plus CTLA-4 blockade in lung cancer. Study observations and caveats: An expansion of tumor-derived TCR clones occurred in blood after radiotherapy plus ipilimumab.

Method: immunoSEQ multiplex PCR; TCRdb's copy keeps in-frame clones and lacks some. The sample has about 56,000 clones, under 80% seen once. V was pared by 3 bases and J by 7 bases, with 5 bases of the junction left unmatched. Germline loops: CDR1 MNHEY, CDR2 SMNVEV (reference sequence). The CDR3 length is 15 residues. Regarding this clone: The antigen remains unidentified.

The V call is TRBV27, the J call TRBJ1-6; 8 positions agree with TRBD1. The sample in question was peripheral blood, obtained from a patient treated with radiotherapy plus ipilimumab. This receptor was identified in a human donor with non-small cell lung cancer who had a complete response to radiotherapy plus ipilimumab. The CDR3 sequence is CASSLGQVPNSPLHF. CDR3 in DNA: TGTGCCAGCAGTTTGGGACAGGTCCCAAATTCACCCCTCCACTTT.